The rows below give T cell receptor beta chains drawn from one sample of a study of cytomegalovirus exposure and HLA in healthy donors. Some clones are missing from TCRdb's copy, which holds only in-frame ones; the method was immunoSEQ multiplex PCR. The table lists under 200,000 clones, about 75% of them singletons. Sequencing was carried out using PBMCs. The receptors originated from a male donor in good health and CMV-seropositive. The CDR3 runs from the conserved cysteine through the conserved F or W. A D gene is named only where the DNA matches it firmly.

CDR3aa,CDR3nt,d_gene,j_gene,v_gene
CAIPPGGANTGELFF,TGTGCCATCCCGCCGGGGGGCGCGAACACCGGGGAGCTGTTTTTT,-,TRBJ2-2,TRBV2
CASSLAGGNTEAFF,TGTGCCAGCAGCTTAGCAGGGGGGAACACTGAAGCTTTCTTT,TRBD1,TRBJ1-1,TRBV11-2
CASSLNSGGGNEQFF,TGTGCCAGCAGCTTAAACAGCGGGGGGGGCAATGAGCAGTTCTTC,TRBD2,TRBJ2-1,TRBV7-8
CASSFSGTDYPDTQYF,TGTGCCAGCAGCTTCTCCGGGACAGACTATCCAGATACGCAGTATTTT,TRBD1,TRBJ2-3,TRBV11-2
CASSLDGASNTEAFF,TGCGCCAGCAGCTTGGATGGAGCTTCGAACACTGAAGCTTTCTTT,-,TRBJ1-1,TRBV5-1
CASSIPPRQGSGANVLTF,TGTGCCAGTAGTATCCCACCAAGACAGGGCTCTGGGGCCAACGTCCTGACTTTC,TRBD1,TRBJ2-6,TRBV19
CASSLPGQGPAGELFF,TGTGCCAGCAGTTTACCGGGACAGGGACCTGCCGGGGAGCTGTTTTTT,TRBD1,TRBJ2-2,TRBV27
CASSFDRGSSTDTQYF,TGCGCCAGCAGCTTCGACAGGGGCTCTAGCACAGATACGCAGTATTTT,TRBD1,TRBJ2-3,TRBV5-1
CSALDRTALTQYF,TGCAGCGCCCTCGATCGGACAGCTCTCACGCAGTATTTT,-,TRBJ2-3,TRBV29-1
CASSASGTNNEQFF,TGTGCCAGCAGCGCCAGCGGGACAAACAATGAGCAGTTCTTC,-,TRBJ2-1,TRBV7-6
CASSPQARGGANEQFF,TGTGCCAGTAGTCCCCAAGCACGGGGGGGGGCCAATGAGCAGTTCTTC,TRBD2,TRBJ2-1,TRBV19